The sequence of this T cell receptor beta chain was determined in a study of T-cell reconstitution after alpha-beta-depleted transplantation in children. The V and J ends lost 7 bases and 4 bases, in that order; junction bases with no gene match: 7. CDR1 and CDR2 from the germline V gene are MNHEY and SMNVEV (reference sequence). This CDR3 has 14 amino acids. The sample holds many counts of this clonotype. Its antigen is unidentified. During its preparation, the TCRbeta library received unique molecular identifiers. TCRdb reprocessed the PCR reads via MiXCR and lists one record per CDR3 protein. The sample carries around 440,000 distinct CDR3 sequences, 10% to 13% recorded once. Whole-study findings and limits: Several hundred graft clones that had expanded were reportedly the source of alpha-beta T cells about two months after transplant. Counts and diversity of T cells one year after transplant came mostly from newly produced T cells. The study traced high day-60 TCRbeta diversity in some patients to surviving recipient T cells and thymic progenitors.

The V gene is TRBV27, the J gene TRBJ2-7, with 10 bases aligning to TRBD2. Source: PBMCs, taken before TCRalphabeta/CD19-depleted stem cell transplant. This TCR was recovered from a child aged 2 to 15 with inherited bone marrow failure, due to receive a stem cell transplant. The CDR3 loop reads CASTTSGKRYEQYF. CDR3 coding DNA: TGTGCCAGCACCACTAGCGGGAAAAGGTACGAGCAGTACTTC.